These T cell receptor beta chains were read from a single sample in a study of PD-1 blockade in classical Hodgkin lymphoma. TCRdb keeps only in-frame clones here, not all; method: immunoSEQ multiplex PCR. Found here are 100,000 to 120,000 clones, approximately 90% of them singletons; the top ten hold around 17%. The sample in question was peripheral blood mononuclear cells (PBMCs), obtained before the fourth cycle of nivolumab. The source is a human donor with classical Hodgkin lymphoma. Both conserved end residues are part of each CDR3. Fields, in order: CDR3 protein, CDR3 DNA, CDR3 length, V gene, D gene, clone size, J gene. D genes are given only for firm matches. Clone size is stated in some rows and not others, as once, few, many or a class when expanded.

CASRRGPDYGYTF	TGTGCCAGCCGACGTGGCCCGGACTATGGCTACACCTTC	13	TRBV19	.	once	TRBJ1-2
CASSWAGGSTDTQYF	TGCGCCAGCAGCTGGGCGGGAGGCAGCACAGATACGCAGTATTTT	15	TRBV5-1	TRBD2	.	TRBJ2-3
CASAPPRGDYSNQPQHF	TGTGCTAGTGCCCCCCCCCGGGGCGACTATAGCAATCAGCCCCAGCATTTT	17	TRBV12-5	.	.	TRBJ1-5
CASSIWTGLSGNTIYF	TGTGCCAGCAGCATATGGACAGGGTTATCTGGAAACACCATATATTTT	16	TRBV28	TRBD1	.	TRBJ1-3
CASSFEGSPGEQYF	TGTGCCAGCAGCTTTGAGGGGAGCCCGGGCGAGCAGTACTTC	14	TRBV5-5	.	few	TRBJ2-7
CASSYGYGRETQYF	TGTGCCAGCAGTTACGGTTACGGACGCGAGACCCAGTACTTC	14	TRBV6-5	.	.	TRBJ2-5
CASSLYSGNTIYF	TGTGCCAGCAGCTTGTACTCTGGAAACACCATATATTTT	13	TRBV5-8	.	.	TRBJ1-3
CASKSGSSPGEQYF	TGCGCCAGCAAATCCGGGTCCTCCCCTGGCGAGCAGTACTTC	14	TRBV10-2	.	.	TRBJ2-7
CASSLGEGRGGYTF	TGTGCCAGCAGTTTAGGGGAGGGACGAGGAGGCTACACCTTC	14	TRBV28	.	.	TRBJ1-2
CSVTFGQVNQPQHF	TGCAGCGTAACTTTCGGACAGGTTAATCAGCCCCAGCATTTT	14	TRBV29-1	TRBD1	.	TRBJ1-5
CASSLRVRITEAFF	TGTGCCAGCAGCTTGCGGGTACGTATCACTGAAGCTTTCTTT	14	TRBV5-6	.	once	TRBJ1-1
CASSLGLRAGTYEQYF	TGTGCCAGCAGCTTAGGCCTGAGAGCTGGCACCTACGAGCAGTACTTC	16	TRBV13	.	.	TRBJ2-7
CATSRVIEIMGELFF	TGTGCCACCAGCAGAGTTATAGAGATTATGGGGGAGCTGTTTTTT	15	TRBV15	.	.	TRBJ2-2
CASRQTGQNTGELFF	TGTGCCAGCAGGCAGACAGGGCAGAACACCGGGGAGCTGTTTTTT	15	TRBV6-5	TRBD1	.	TRBJ2-2
CASSVGGTDNEKLFF	TGTGCCAGCAGCGTGGGTGGGACGGATAATGAAAAACTGTTTTTT	15	TRBV9	.	.	TRBJ1-4
CASSLGRAYGYTF	TGCGCCAGCAGCTTGGGTAGAGCCTATGGCTACACCTTC	13	TRBV5-1	.	.	TRBJ1-2
CASRGSASTDTQYF	TGTGCCAGCAGAGGGTCTGCTAGCACAGATACGCAGTATTTT	14	TRBV19	.	once	TRBJ2-3
CASSWTQGVQETQYF	TGCGCCAGCAGCTGGACCCAGGGGGTTCAAGAGACCCAGTACTTC	15	TRBV5-1	TRBD1	few	TRBJ2-5
CASSVATSGSHEQYF	TGTGCCAGCAGCGTAGCGACTAGCGGGAGCCACGAGCAGTACTTC	15	TRBV9	TRBD2	.	TRBJ2-7
CASSLPPYRVSGGNTIYF	TGTGCCAGCAGTCTGCCCCCCTACAGGGTTTCGGGCGGAAACACCATATATTTT	18	TRBV28	.	.	TRBJ1-3
CASSQGNYEQYF	TGTGCCAGCAGTCAGGGGAACTACGAGCAGTACTTC	12	TRBV28	.	.	TRBJ2-7
CASSTYGGGTEAFF	TGTGCCAGCAGTACCTACGGGGGCGGCACTGAAGCTTTCTTT	14	TRBV2	.	.	TRBJ1-1
CASSVGTAQETQYF	TGTGCCAGCAGCGTAGGGACAGCTCAAGAGACCCAGTACTTC	14	TRBV9	.	.	TRBJ2-5
CASTSTGAGNQPQHF	TGTGCCAGCACCTCGACAGGGGCAGGCAATCAGCCCCAGCATTTT	15	TRBV6-6	TRBD1	.	TRBJ1-5
CASSLVAVPSSYEQYF	TGTGCCAGCAGCTTGGTCGCAGTCCCGAGCTCCTACGAGCAGTACTTC	16	TRBV5-4	.	once	TRBJ2-7
CASSISSEQFF	TGTGCCAGTAGTATATCCAGTGAGCAGTTCTTC	11	TRBV19	.	.	TRBJ2-1
CASGDIAGAPNEQFF	TGCGCCAGTGGAGATATAGCGGGAGCTCCTAATGAGCAGTTCTTC	15	TRBV4-1	TRBD2	.	TRBJ2-1
CATSRDLLAVETQYF	TGTGCCACCAGCAGAGATCTACTAGCGGTAGAGACCCAGTACTTC	15	TRBV15	TRBD2	.	TRBJ2-5
CASSLYYLSEQFF	TGTGCCAGCAGTTTGTACTATCTTAGTGAGCAGTTCTTC	13	TRBV28	.	.	TRBJ2-1
CASSIAGLPDNEQFF	TGTGCCAGTAGTATCGCCGGGCTACCCGACAATGAGCAGTTCTTC	15	TRBV19	.	.	TRBJ2-1
CASSWLGGGLQETQYF	TGTGCCAGCAGCTGGTTAGGGGGAGGTCTCCAAGAGACCCAGTACTTC	16	TRBV7-9	.	.	TRBJ2-5
CASSDVEGLF	TGTGCCAGCAGTGACGTGGAGGGACTTTTC	10	TRBV25-1	.	.	TRBJ1-2
CASSTQRTSHEQFF	TGTGCCAGTAGTACCCAGCGGACTAGCCATGAGCAGTTCTTC	14	TRBV19	TRBD2	.	TRBJ2-1